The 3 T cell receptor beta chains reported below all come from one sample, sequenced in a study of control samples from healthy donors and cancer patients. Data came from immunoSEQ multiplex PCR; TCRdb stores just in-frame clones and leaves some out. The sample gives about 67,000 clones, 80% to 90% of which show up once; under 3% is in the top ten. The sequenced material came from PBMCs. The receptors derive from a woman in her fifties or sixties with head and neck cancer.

The CDR3 spells CASSLYPNEQYF. The CDR3 DNA reads as TGTGCCAGCAGTTTATATCCAAATGAGCAGTACTTC. The gene calls are TRBV28 and TRBJ2-7; D is ambiguous. Germline CDR1 and CDR2: MDHEN and SYDVKM. The V gene lost 1 base and the J gene lost 7 bases, with 8 bases spanning the gap. The CDR3 covers 12 residues. Supplemented by reference TRBV28 and TRBJ2-7, the full variable domain reads DVKVTQSSRYLVKRTGEKVFLECVQDMDHENMFWYRQDPGLGLRLIYFSYDVKMKEKGDIPEGYSVSREKKERFSLILESASTNQTSMYLCASSLYPNEQYFGPGTRLTVT.

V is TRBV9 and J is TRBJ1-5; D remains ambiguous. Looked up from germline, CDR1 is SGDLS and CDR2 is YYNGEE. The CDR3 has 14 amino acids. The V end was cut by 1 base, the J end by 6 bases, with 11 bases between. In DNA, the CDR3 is TGTGCCAGCAGCGTAACGGGCGCGGGTCAGCCCCAGCATTTT. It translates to CASSVTGAGQPQHF.

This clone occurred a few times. CDR3 loop: CASSWGPDQPQHF. Written as DNA, the CDR3 is TGTGCCAGCAGCTGGGGGCCAGATCAGCCCCAGCATTTT. This chain links TRBV7-9 with TRBJ1-5; tentatively, D is TRBD1 (6 bases). Germline CDR1 is SEHNR and CDR2 is FQNEAQ (reference sequence). The V end was cut by 4 bases, the J end by 5 bases, with 9 bases between. The CDR3 runs 13 residues.